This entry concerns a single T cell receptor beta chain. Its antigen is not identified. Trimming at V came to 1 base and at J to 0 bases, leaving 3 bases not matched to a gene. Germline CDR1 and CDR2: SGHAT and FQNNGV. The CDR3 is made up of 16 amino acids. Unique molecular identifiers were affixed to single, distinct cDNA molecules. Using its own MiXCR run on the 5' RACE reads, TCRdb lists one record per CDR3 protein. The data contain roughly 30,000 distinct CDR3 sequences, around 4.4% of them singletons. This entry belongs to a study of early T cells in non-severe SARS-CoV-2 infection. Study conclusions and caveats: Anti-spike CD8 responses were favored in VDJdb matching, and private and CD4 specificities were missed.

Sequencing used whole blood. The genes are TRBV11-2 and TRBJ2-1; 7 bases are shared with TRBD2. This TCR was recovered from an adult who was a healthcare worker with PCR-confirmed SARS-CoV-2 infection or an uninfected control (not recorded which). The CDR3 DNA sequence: TGTGCCAGCAGCTTAGGGCGGGAGCACTCCTACAATGAGCAGTTCTTC. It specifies CASSLGREHSYNEQFF.